This TCR beta chain comes out of a study of cytomegalovirus exposure and HLA in healthy donors. At the level of the study: Some 85 million unique TCRs, all from HLA-typed donors, were included in an early release of the data.

PCR employed 60 Vbeta and 13 Jbeta primers. The table came from immunoSEQ multiplex PCR; TCRdb's copy has only in-frame clones and leaves some out. The table shows approximately 190,000 clones, with around 85% occurring only once. Whole-study results and caveats: There were some public TCRs occurring in many donors, but most TCR sequences were rare. Based on reports, TCR beta sequences accurately predicted HLA-A and HLA-B alleles for most subjects.

Likely unrecorded immune exposures existed in these nominally healthy donors. This clone occurred a few times. Its antigen is unknown. This sequence originates from a man in his forties in good health and CMV-seropositive. The sequencing sample was made of PBMCs.

The CDR3 DNA reads TGTGCCAGCAGCGCACCGGGACAAGAGACCCAGTACTTC. This sequence encodes CASSAPGQETQYF. V gene TRBV13 combines with J gene TRBJ2-5; maybe TRBD2 (5 bases). Deletions cut 5 bases from V and 2 bases from J, with 9 bases between. The germline V gene encodes CDR1 PRHDT and CDR2 FYEKMQ (reference sequence). This CDR3 is built from 13 residues.